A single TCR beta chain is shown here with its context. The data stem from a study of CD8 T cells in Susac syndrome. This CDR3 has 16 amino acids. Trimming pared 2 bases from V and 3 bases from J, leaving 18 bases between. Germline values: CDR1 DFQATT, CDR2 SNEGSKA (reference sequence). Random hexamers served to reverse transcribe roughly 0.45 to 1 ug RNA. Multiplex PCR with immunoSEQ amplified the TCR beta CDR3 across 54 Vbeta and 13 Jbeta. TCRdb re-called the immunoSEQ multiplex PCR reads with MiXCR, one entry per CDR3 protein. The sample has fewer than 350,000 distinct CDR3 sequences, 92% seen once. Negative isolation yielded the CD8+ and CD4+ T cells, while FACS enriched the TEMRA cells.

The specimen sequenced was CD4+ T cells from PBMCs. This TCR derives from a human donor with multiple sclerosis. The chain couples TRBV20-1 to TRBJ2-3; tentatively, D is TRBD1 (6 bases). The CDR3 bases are TGCAGTGCTAGACCTGGGGCGAGGGACATTACAGATACGCAGTATTTT. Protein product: CSARPGARDITDTQYF.